The TCR beta chain under discussion was sequenced for a study of cytomegalovirus exposure and HLA in healthy donors. Study summary: A prior study identified 120 million or so unique TCR beta sequences from some 180 million T cells.

Study-level findings and limits: What a later analysis showed was that several of the most significant clusters appeared linked to common viral pathogens.

The CDR3 sequence is 15 residues long. Deletions cut 3 bases from V and 2 bases from J, with 11 bases between. CDR1 MNHNS and CDR2 SASEGT come from the germline V gene. As regards this clone: The antigen remains unidentified.

The primer mix had 60 Vbeta and 13 Jbeta primers. Produced via immunoSEQ multiplex PCR; TCRdb's table is partial and in-frame only. The sample lists fewer than 95,000 clones; around 80% were seen once. The gene calls are TRBV6-1 and TRBJ1-5; tentative D call: TRBD1 (5 bases). This receptor was taken from a man under 40 in good health and CMV-seronegative. The source material was PBMCs. As DNA, the CDR3 is TGTGCCAGCAGTGAGGGTAGGGGTCGCAATCAGCCCCAGCATTTT. Protein: CASSEGRGRNQPQHF.